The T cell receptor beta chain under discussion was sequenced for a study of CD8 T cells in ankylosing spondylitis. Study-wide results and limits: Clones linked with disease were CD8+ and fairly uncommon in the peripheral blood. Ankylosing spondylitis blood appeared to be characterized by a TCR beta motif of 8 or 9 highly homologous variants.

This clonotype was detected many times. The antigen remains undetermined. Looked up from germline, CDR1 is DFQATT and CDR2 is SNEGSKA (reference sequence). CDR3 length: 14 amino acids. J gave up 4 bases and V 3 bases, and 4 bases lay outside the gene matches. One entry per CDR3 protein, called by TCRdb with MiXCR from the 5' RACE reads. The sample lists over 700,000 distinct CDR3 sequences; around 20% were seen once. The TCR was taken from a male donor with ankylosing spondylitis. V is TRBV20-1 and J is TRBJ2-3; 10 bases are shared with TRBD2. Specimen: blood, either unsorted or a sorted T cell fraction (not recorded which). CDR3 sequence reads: CSARASGRADTQYF. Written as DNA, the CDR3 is TGCAGTGCTAGGGCTAGCGGGAGAGCAGATACGCAGTATTTT.